This record concerns one TCR beta chain sequence. No antigen is known for it. One heparinised blood draw averaging about 116 mL was given by each donor. Each sorted population was over 95% pure. The germline gives CDR1 MGHRA, CDR2 YSYEKL. CDR3 length equals 15 residues. Trimming took 0 bases from V and 0 from J, leaving 8 bases between them. This record comes from a study of beta chain features in type 1 diabetes. Expressed TCRB transcripts were sequenced, since all the RNA that had been isolated was reverse transcribed. Only in-frame clones appear in the TCRdb table, and some are missing; sequencing was by immunoSEQ multiplex PCR. The sample holds approximately 470,000 clones, around 28% seen once. Study-level results: PCR might favor shorter templates, equally in patients and controls. Researchers cautioned that cDNA sequencing could over-represent cells with high TCR expression.

Sequenced sample: naive CD4+ T cells from blood. The receptor's source is a man between 18 and 29 years old in good health. The chain uses TRBV4-1 and TRBJ1-2; D unclear. The CDR3 loop reads CASSQDVPTNYGYTF. CDR3 DNA: TGCGCCAGCAGCCAAGACGTCCCTACTAACTATGGCTACACCTTC.